This T cell receptor (beta chain) was captured in a study of blood T cell repertoires in COVID-19. The CDR3 consists of 13 residues. Germline V CDR1 and CDR2: MNHEY, SMNVEV (reference sequence). V was cut by 3 bases and J by 1 base, with 6 bases left in between. This table comes from immunoSEQ multiplex PCR, and its TCRdb copy is limited to in-frame clones, with some not included. The top ten hold about 2.5% of the sample, which has roughly 160,000 clones, approximately 91% seen once. Specimen: peripheral blood. This TCR was sampled from a man between 18 and 29 years old with acute or convalescent COVID-19. The genes are TRBV27 and TRBJ1-1; D remains ambiguous. CDR3 sequence: CASSLPGNTEAFF. In nucleotides, the CDR3 is TGTGCCAGCAGTTTGCCCGGGAACACTGAAGCTTTCTTT.